These T cell receptor beta chains were read from a single sample in a study of blood T cell repertoires in COVID-19. Sequencing was performed with immunoSEQ multiplex PCR; in TCRdb, only in-frame clones are kept and a portion is missing. The repertoire holds 350,000 to 500,000 clones, with nearly 90% as singletons. Material: PBMCs or T cells enriched from blood (not recorded which). Receptors originate from a woman under 30 who had been exposed to COVID-19. CDR3s include the opening cysteine and the closing phenylalanine or tryptophan. Fields, in order: V gene, D gene, J gene, clone size, CDR3 DNA, CDR3 protein. A D gene is named only where the DNA matches it firmly. The size entry is marked missing in some rows and otherwise reads once, few, many or a size class.

TRBV19	TRBD1	TRBJ1-5	.	TGTGCCAGTAGTCACGATGACAGGGGTTCCGGACAGCCCCAGCATTTT	CASSHDDRGSGQPQHF
TRBV4-3	.	TRBJ1-2	.	TGCGCCAGCAGCCAAGATATTAAGCCTTGGGCAGGGGAAGAGCGTGGCTACACCTTC	CASSQDIKPWAGEERGYTF
TRBV11-1	TRBD2	TRBJ2-7	.	TGTGCCAGCAGCCCCACTAGCGGGCCATACGAGCAGTACTTC	CASSPTSGPYEQYF
TRBV6-5	.	TRBJ1-2	.	TGTGCCAGCAGCAACCGGGGGAACTATGGCTACACCTTC	CASSNRGNYGYTF
TRBV20-1	.	TRBJ1-1	.	TGCAGTGCTAGAGGGGCGGGTGAAGCTTTCTTT	CSARGAGEAFF
TRBV3-1/TRBV3-2	.	TRBJ1-5	.	TGTGCCAGCAGCCAAGACGCGGGCGCGAGCAATCAGCCCCAGCATTTT	CASSQDAGASNQPQHF
TRBV28	TRBD1	TRBJ1-1	.	TGTGCCAGCAGTCTCCTGGGACAGCAATACACTGAAGCTTTCTTT	CASSLLGQQYTEAFF
TRBV6-2/TRBV6-3	.	TRBJ2-7	.	TGTGCCAGCAGCTGGACTGCCTCTTCCTACGAGCAGTACTTC	CASSWTASSYEQYF
TRBV7-6	.	TRBJ2-7	.	TGTGCCAGCAGCTTAGGGGCAGGACATTCCTACGAGCAGTACTTC	CASSLGAGHSYEQYF
TRBV28	.	TRBJ2-7	.	TGTGCCAGCAGCCTGGCTTACGAGCAGTACTTC	CASSLAYEQYF
TRBV6-5	TRBD1	TRBJ2-4	.	TGTGCCAGCAGACCACCAGGGGGAACCAAAAACATTCAGTACTTC	CASRPPGGTKNIQYF
TRBV28	.	TRBJ1-2	.	TGTGCCAGCAGTGAACCGGTTTATGGCTACACCTTC	CASSEPVYGYTF
TRBV12-3/TRBV12-4	TRBD1	TRBJ2-1	.	TGTGCCAGCAGTTATGGACAGGGCGCGTTCTTC	CASSYGQGAFF
TRBV9	TRBD1	TRBJ2-1	.	TGTGCCAGCAGCGGACAGGGAAACAATGAGCAGTTCTTC	CASSGQGNNEQFF
TRBV2	TRBD2	TRBJ2-1	once	TGTGCCAGCAGTGGGACTAGCGGTGGGAATGAGCAGTTCTTC	CASSGTSGGNEQFF
TRBV3-1/TRBV3-2	TRBD2	TRBJ2-1	.	TGTGCCAGCAGAAGGACTAGCGGTGACAATGAGCAGTTCTTC	CASRRTSGDNEQFF
TRBV28	TRBD1	TRBJ1-1	.	TGTGCCAGCGTACAGGGGGCTGTCACTGAAGCTTTCTTT	CASVQGAVTEAFF
TRBV7-9	TRBD2	TRBJ2-7	.	TGTGCCAGCAGCTTAGTAGGTGGCGGAGCGGGAGGACTCTCCTACGAGCAGTACTTC	CASSLVGGGAGGLSYEQYF
TRBV7-9	TRBD2	TRBJ2-1	.	TGTGCCAGCAGTATGACTAGCGGTCTCTACAATGAGCAGTTCTTC	CASSMTSGLYNEQFF
TRBV5-6	TRBD1	TRBJ1-5	.	TGTGCCAGCAGCATGACAGGGGATCAGCCCCAGCATTTT	CASSMTGDQPQHF
TRBV3-1/TRBV3-2	TRBD2	TRBJ2-1	.	TGTGCCAGCAGCCAAGATCCCGGGACTAGCACGAGCTCCTACAATGAGCAGTTCTTC	CASSQDPGTSTSSYNEQFF
TRBV9	.	TRBJ2-2	few	TGTGCCAGCAAATCCTTAGGGGGTGGGGAGCTGTTTTTT	CASKSLGGGELFF
TRBV7-3	.	TRBJ2-2	.	TGTGCCAGCAGTTTACGGAACACCGGGGAGCTGTTTTTT	CASSLRNTGELFF
TRBV7-3	.	TRBJ2-1	.	TGTGCCAGCAGCTTAGGCCGGGGGACCTACAATGAGCAGTTCTTC	CASSLGRGTYNEQFF
TRBV2	TRBD1	TRBJ1-6	.	TGTGCCAGCACAGCTCAGGGGGCCGTCTATAATTCACCCCTCCACTTT	CASTAQGAVYNSPLHF
TRBV3-1/TRBV3-2	TRBD1	TRBJ1-3	.	TGTGCCAGCAGTCCTCGGGACAGGGTACATGGAAACACCATATATTTT	CASSPRDRVHGNTIYF
TRBV2	TRBD1	TRBJ1-4	.	TGTGCCAGCAGTGACGGACAGGGTGGTGAAAAACTGTTTTTT	CASSDGQGGEKLFF
TRBV2	TRBD1	TRBJ2-7	once	TGTGCCAGCAAGACAGGGGTGTCTCACGAGCAGTACTTC	CASKTGVSHEQYF
TRBV19	.	TRBJ2-7	.	TGTGCCAGTAGTATAGCGACAGCGAGCTCCTACGAGCAGTACTTC	CASSIATASSYEQYF
TRBV30	TRBD1	TRBJ1-3	.	TGTGCCTGGAGTTCTGGACAGGGAATCTCTGGAAACACCATATATTTT	CAWSSGQGISGNTIYF
TRBV11-1	.	TRBJ2-1	.	TGTGCCAGCAGCCCCCACGGGCTAGCGAACAATGAGCAGTTCTTC	CASSPHGLANNEQFF
TRBV7-9	.	TRBJ2-1	.	TGTGCCAGCAGCTTATACGGTGGCAATGAGCAGTTCTTC	CASSLYGGNEQFF
TRBV7-2	.	TRBJ2-7	.	TGTGCCAGCAGCCGCGGGGACCTTCCCTACGAGCAGTACTTC	CASSRGDLPYEQYF
TRBV28	.	TRBJ2-3	.	TGTGCCAGCAGTCATGACAGGGAGGGCACAGATACGCAGTATTTT	CASSHDREGTDTQYF
TRBV6-5	.	TRBJ1-6	.	TGTGCCAGCAGTTACAGCGGGCTGAATTCACCCCTCCACTTT	CASSYSGLNSPLHF
TRBV7-9	TRBD1	TRBJ1-2	.	TGTGCCAGCAGCCCAACAGGGGGCAAGGGCTACACCTTC	CASSPTGGKGYTF
TRBV9	TRBD1	TRBJ1-6	once	TGTGCCAGCAGCGTAGGACAGGGGACGTCACCCCTCCACTTT	CASSVGQGTSPLHF
TRBV6-1	TRBD1	TRBJ1-4	once	TGTGCCAGCAGTGAGACAGGGTGGGGAAAACTGTTTTTT	CASSETGWGKLFF
TRBV15	.	TRBJ1-5	.	TGTGCCACCAGCAGCTACGACAGCCTAGATCAGCCCCAGCATTTT	CATSSYDSLDQPQHF
TRBV9	.	TRBJ2-1	.	TGTGCCAGCAGCGTTGTCGGTAGCTCCTACAATGAGCAGTTCTTC	CASSVVGSSYNEQFF
TRBV29-1	.	TRBJ1-4	.	TGCAGCGTTGAAGAGAGTGAGGGGGATAATGAAAAACTGTTTTTT	CSVEESEGDNEKLFF
TRBV30	.	TRBJ1-2	.	TGTGCCAACCCCGTGCAGGGTGGCTACACCTTC	CANPVQGGYTF
TRBV28	.	TRBJ1-6	.	TGTGCCAGCAGTGATTCTAGGGGCGAAGTTCGGTCACCCCTCCACTTT	CASSDSRGEVRSPLHF
TRBV4-1	.	TRBJ2-3	.	TGCGCCAGCAGGGAGGGACTCCCGACAGATACGCAGTATTTT	CASREGLPTDTQYF
TRBV7-3	TRBD1	TRBJ1-6	.	TGTGCCAGCAGCTTAGGACAGGTTGGATCACCCCTCCACTTT	CASSLGQVGSPLHF
TRBV10-3	TRBD1	TRBJ1-1	once	TGTGCCATCGGAGGGACAGGTAACACTGAAGCTTTCTTT	CAIGGTGNTEAFF
TRBV11-2	.	TRBJ2-7	.	TGTGCCAGCAGCCTGGGGGCGGGGGTGGACGAGCAGTACTTC	CASSLGAGVDEQYF
TRBV7-3	.	TRBJ2-3	.	TGTGCCAGCAGCTTAACGTACAGCTCTTTGGGAGATACGCAGTATTTT	CASSLTYSSLGDTQYF